The clone carrying this TCR beta chain was seen a single time. What it recognizes is unknown. These data belong to a study of cytomegalovirus exposure and HLA in healthy donors. General observations from the study: Researchers reported from a later analysis that most CMV-associated TCR beta chains appeared HLA-restricted.

With 0 bases clipped from V and 5 bases from J, the junction kept 10 bases outside the gene matches. Germline V gives CDR1 MGHRA, CDR2 YSYEKL. The CDR3 sequence is 19 residues long. The PCR was carried out with 60 Vbeta primers and 13 Jbeta primers. Assay: immunoSEQ multiplex PCR; the TCRdb copy retains only in-frame clones and omits some. The sample lists approximately 59,000 clones, 60% to 80% occurring once. The V and J genes are TRBV4-1 and TRBJ2-5; 15 bases fit TRBD2. The sequencing input was PBMCs. The sequence was obtained from a middle-aged man in good health and CMV-seropositive. The CDR3 DNA sequence: TGCGCCAGCAGCCAAGATAGGACTAGCGGGAGGGCCGGTCATGAGACCCAGTACTTC. Translating it yields CASSQDRTSGRAGHETQYF.